A selection of T cell receptor beta chains follows, all from one sample in a study of immune heterogeneity within non-small cell lung tumors. Via MiXCR, TCRdb re-called the multiplex PCR reads, giving one row per CDR3 protein. The table lists more than 4,000 distinct CDR3 sequences, about 20% of them singletons. Specimen: lung tumor tissue. These receptor sequences come from a man aged 55 to 70 with non-small cell lung cancer. Both conserved end residues are part of each CDR3.

>TRBJ2-7|TRBV5-1
CASSSGLGHFSYEQYF
>TRBJ2-3|TRBV19
CASSIRGGDLSTDTQYF
>TRBJ2-7|TRBV29-1
CSVEDLRDEQYF
>TRBJ1-2|TRBV18
CASSPGGVMYGYTF
>TRBJ2-7|TRBV29-1
CSVRGDRGGYEQYF
>TRBJ1-6|TRBV10-2
CASSVGTGGPISMNSPLHF
>TRBJ2-3|TRBV14
CASSQVQGARDTQYF
>TRBJ2-7|TRBV7-8
CASSSGQIDEQYF
>TRBJ2-1|TRBV20-1
CSASTDPEQFF
>TRBJ2-7|TRBV19
CASSASGRVSYEQYF
>TRBJ1-1|TRBV5-1
CASSIDRAGTEAFF
>TRBJ1-4|TRBV20-1
CSVRLLNEKLFF
>TRBJ2-5|TRBV7-3
CASSPTHQETQYF
>TRBJ2-5|TRBV5-1
CASSLREETQYF
>TRBJ1-5|TRBV28
CASSLGQGFRQPQHF
>TRBJ1-4|TRBV2
CASSGGVGQYEKLFF
>TRBJ2-1|TRBV7-9
CASSITTSGSGDEQFF
>TRBJ1-1|TRBV30
CAWRGWGNGTEAFF
>TRBJ1-2|TRBV30
CAWTLTGYDGYTF
>TRBJ2-2|TRBV28
CASSLSGLAGDTGELFF
>TRBJ2-3|TRBV12-5
CASGLDSRTTDTQYF
>TRBJ2-2|TRBV28
CASSRTGISTGELFF
>TRBJ2-7|TRBV7-2
CASSLPTSGYEQYF
>TRBJ1-1|TRBV19
CASMGEWDTEAFF
>TRBJ1-5|TRBV14
CASSQGRDGQPQHF
>TRBJ2-2|TRBV7-9
CASSLTTGYTGELFF
>TRBJ1-2|TRBV6-4
CASSDTPQSWSGYTF
>TRBJ1-5|TRBV20-1
CSARDRAVNQPQHF
>TRBJ1-1|TRBV14
CASSREAWTAGTEAFF